What follows is one T cell receptor (beta chain) and its context. Its antigen is still unknown. Per-base qualities were not stored, and no clone one base away is much larger. The sample originates from a study of T cell changes during pregnancy in multiple sclerosis (dated by TCRdb to about 2019). In the study overall: The study looked at changes in the T cell repertoire across pregnancy in women with multiple sclerosis.

Library preparation employed the immunoSEQ multiplex PCR assay. The source is immuneACCESS, and TCRdb retained only in-frame sequences with V and J called. Part of the clones is not carried over; for the studies checked, unresolved V genes explain less than half of this, and the remainder is unexplained. This sample gives fewer than 100,000 clones in total; more than 85% of them show up just once. The top ten hold 2.5% to 3% of the sample. From a lookup of the germline V gene, CDR1 and CDR2 are SGHVS and FQNEAQ. From its cysteine to its phenylalanine, the CDR3 spans 14 amino acids. Of all the DNA, just the CDR3 is kept, 42 bases in frame from base 1. The germline V and J ends show losses of 5 bases and 5 bases respectively, and no gene match explains 8 bases of the junction.

This sequence uses TRBV7-8 and TRBJ2-5; a stretch of 7 junction bases matches TRBD2. The receptor's source is a female donor in good health, enrolled as a control in a pregnancy study. Material: peripheral blood, obtained after pregnancy. The DNA is as follows: TGTGCCAGCAGCCCCAGCGGGCGGGAGGAGACCCAGTACTTC. The resulting protein is CASSPSGREETQYF.